A single sample gave rise to the 17 T cell receptor beta chains below, sequenced in a study of blood T cell repertoires in COVID-19 (dated by TCRdb to the early 2020s). Library construction relied on the immunoSEQ multiplex PCR assay. TCRdb obtained this table from immuneACCESS and retained in-frame rearrangements with V and J assigned. These tables miss some clones; where compared with another copy, unresolved V genes account for less than half of the shortfall, and the remainder is unexplained. The sample table records some 280,000 clones; around 86% of these occur just once. 0.85% to 0.95% of the sample rests with the top ten. The source material was peripheral blood. The receptors shown here come from a middle-aged woman who had recovered from COVID-19.

The rearrangement joins TRBV24-1 to TRBJ2-1; TRBD1 matches 7 bases. The CDR3 consists of 15 residues. V was pared by 10 bases and J by 3 bases, with 11 bases of the junction left unmatched. Germline values: CDR1 KGHDR, CDR2 SFDVKD. The CDR3 sequence is CATRSRDRRYNEQFF. In DNA form, the CDR3 reads TGTGCCACACGCTCCCGGGACAGACGCTACAATGAGCAGTTCTTC.

The chain couples TRBV21-1 to TRBJ2-3; the D segment call TRBD2 is taken from the table without a DNA check. TRBV21-1 is listed as a pseudogene. This CDR3 has 15 residues. CDR3 DNA: TGTGCCAGCAGCCCCCGGCTAGCGGAGGCGGATACGCAGTATTTT. Amino acids: CASSPRLAEADTQYF.

The chain links TRBV27 to TRBJ1-2, with a possible D match to TRBD1 (5 bases). The germline V and J ends were trimmed by 6 bases and 8 bases, with 22 bases remaining between them. Germline CDR1 and CDR2: MNHEY and SMNVEV (reference sequence). CDR3 length equals 15 residues. The CDR3 DNA reads TGTGCCAGCAGCCCCAGTCCGGGATCCGGGGGGGGCTACACCTTC. It encodes CASSPSPGSGGGYTF.

J is TRBJ1-1 and V is TRBV6-1; D is ambiguous. With 1 base removed from V and 2 bases from J, the gap between germline ends came to 11 bases. Germline V gene lookup returns CDR1 MNHNS and CDR2 SASEGT. The CDR3 contains 15 residues. The CDR3 DNA sequence: TGTGCCAGCAGTGAAGGGCATCAGGAAAACACTGAAGCTTTCTTT. This sequence encodes CASSEGHQENTEAFF.

The rearrangement joins TRBV15 to TRBJ2-3, with 9 bases that match TRBD1. Germline V gives CDR1 LNHNV, CDR2 YYDKDF (reference sequence). The CDR3 is 17 residues long. Germline trimming cut 1 base from V and 6 bases from J; bases unmatched to any gene: 11. The chain's CDR3 is CATSRVAGQGFKDTQYF. The CDR3 DNA sequence: TGTGCCACCAGCAGAGTGGCCGGACAGGGGTTCAAGGATACGCAGTATTTT. Variable domain in full (rest from reference TRBV15 and TRBJ2-3): DAMVIQNPRYQVTQFGKPVTLSCSQTLNHNVMYWYQQKSSQAPKLLFHYYDKDFNNEADTPDNFQSRRPNTSFCFLDIRSPGLGDTAMYLCATSRVAGQGFKDTQYFGPGTRLTVL.

This clone was counted once. The chain combines TRBV6-1 with TRBJ1-2; 9 bases are a match to TRBD1. V gave up 0 bases and J gave up 8 bases; unmatched junction bases: 7. The CDR3 runs to 15 residues. Germline V gene data show CDR1 as MNHNS and CDR2 as SASEGT. For the CDR3, the DNA is TGTGCCAGCAGTGAAGCGCAGGACAGGGGAGACGGCTACACCTTC. Amino acid sequence: CASSEAQDRGDGYTF.

The chain uses TRBV5-1 and TRBJ2-3, with TRBD1 matching 10 bases. The CDR3 runs to 16 residues. Germline V CDR1 and CDR2: SGHRS, YFSETQ. The ends lost 0 bases at V and 4 bases at J; junction bases unmatched: 5. The DNA for the CDR3 is TGCGCCAGCAGCTTGGGGGGGACAGGGGTTCCAGATACGCAGTATTTT. Its protein is CASSLGGTGVPDTQYF. Drawing the rest from reference TRBV5-1 and TRBJ2-3, the complete variable domain is KAGVTQTPRYLIKTRGQQVTLSCSPISGHRSVSWYQQTPGQGLQFLFEYFSETQRNKGNFPGRFSGRQFSNSRSEMNVSTLELGDSALYLCASSLGGTGVPDTQYFGPGTRLTVL.

The chain recombines TRBV5-1 with TRBJ1-2, with 8 bases matching TRBD1. The V and J ends lost 6 bases and 8 bases, in that order; junction bases with no gene match: 9. CDR1 and CDR2 from the germline V gene are SGHRS and YFSETQ. The CDR3 spans 13 residues. The CDR3, as DNA: TGCGCCAGCACCGTCGGACAGGGCGAGGGCTACACCTTC. This gives the protein CASTVGQGEGYTF.

The V and J genes are TRBV9 and TRBJ2-5, with TRBD2 identical over 13 bases. J gave up 3 bases and V 4 bases, and 6 bases lay outside the gene matches. The CDR3 is made up of 16 amino acids. The V gene's germline CDR1 is SGDLS and CDR2 YYNGEE. The CDR3: CASSTFGLAGEETQYF. The CDR3 nucleotides read TGTGCCAGCAGCACATTTGGACTAGCGGGAGAAGAGACCCAGTACTTC.

The table lists this clone with a count of one. This chain links TRBV5-1 with TRBJ2-7; 8 bases agree with TRBD1. The germline gives CDR1 SGHRS, CDR2 YFSETQ. Unmatched junction bases numbered 6, after V lost 0 bases and J lost 4 bases. The CDR3 contains 15 residues. DNA of the CDR3: TGCGCCAGCAGCTTGGGGCAGGGGGCGGTGTACGAGCAGTACTTC. Residues: CASSLGQGAVYEQYF.

This sequence joins TRBV19 and TRBJ2-3; perhaps TRBD2 as D (6 bases). Germline V gives CDR1 LNHDA, CDR2 SQIVND (reference sequence). V was clipped by 1 base and J by 0 bases, with 17 bases between them. The length of the CDR3 is 18 residues. CDR3 loop: CASSIAGAGSFSTDTQYF. As DNA, the CDR3 is TGTGCCAGTAGTATAGCCGGAGCGGGCTCATTTAGCACAGATACGCAGTATTTT.

This chain connects TRBV30 to TRBJ2-1; D remains ambiguous. The CDR3 has 13 amino acids. Germline V gives CDR1 GTSNPN, CDR2 SVGIG (reference sequence). Trimming stripped 2 bases from V and 3 bases from J, with 8 bases between. CDR3 sequence: CAWSLTNYNEQFF. In DNA, the CDR3 is TGTGCCTGGAGTCTGACAAACTACAATGAGCAGTTCTTC.

The V gene is TRBV5-1, the J gene TRBJ2-3, with 13 bases aligning to TRBD2. CDR1 SGHRS and CDR2 YFSETQ come from the germline V gene. This CDR3 region has 17 residues. Trimming removed 4 bases from V and 4 bases from J; junction bases left unmatched: 9. CDR3 residues: CASSRSTSGRAPDTQYF. The CDR3 DNA reads as TGCGCCAGCAGCCGATCCACTAGCGGGAGGGCCCCAGATACGCAGTATTTT.

The chain recombines TRBV6-5 with TRBJ1-1, with a tentative D call TRBD1 (5 bases). CDR1 and CDR2 (germline): MNHEY, SVGAGI. The V and J ends lost 6 bases and 5 bases respectively, with 16 bases between them. The CDR3 extends over 14 amino acids. The CDR3 loop is CASSPSGGETEAFF. The CDR3 nucleotides read TGTGCCAGCAGCCCGTCGGGGGGGGAAACTGAAGCTTTCTTT.

This clone was observed a handful of times. The genes are TRBV27 and TRBJ2-7; 10 bases agree with TRBD2. The CDR3 extends over 16 amino acids. Germline values: CDR1 MNHEY, CDR2 SMNVEV (reference sequence). V lost 9 bases and J lost 6; bases outside the gene matches: 17. The CDR3 reads CASRQGASGRIAEQYF. Here the CDR3 DNA reads TGTGCCAGTCGCCAAGGAGCTAGCGGGAGAATCGCCGAGCAGTACTTC.

The chain joins TRBV24-1 to TRBJ2-3, with TRBD2 matching over 7 bases. Germline V gene lookup returns CDR1 KGHDR and CDR2 SFDVKD. The CDR3 runs 16 residues. The ends lost 2 bases at V and 1 base at J; junction bases unmatched: 5. CDR3 in amino acids: CATSDSLAEGTDTQYF. In DNA, the CDR3 is TGTGCCACCAGTGATTCCCTAGCGGAGGGCACAGATACGCAGTATTTT.

The chain recombines TRBV11-2 with TRBJ2-5; 7 nucleotides align to TRBD1. Germline CDR1 SGHAT, CDR2 FQNNGV. This CDR3 region has 16 residues. V shed 1 base, J shed 0 bases, and the junction held 5 bases outside the gene matches. This CDR3 reads CASSLGLGTDQETQYF. DNA for the CDR3: TGTGCCAGCAGCTTAGGGCTAGGGACAGACCAAGAGACCCAGTACTTC.